This T cell receptor beta chain was documented in a study of control samples from healthy donors and cancer patients. V lost 4 bases, J lost 6 bases, and 1 base stayed unmatched. Germline assignment: CDR1 LNHNV and CDR2 YYDKDF (reference sequence). The CDR3 is made up of 12 amino acids. Sequenced by immunoSEQ multiplex PCR; TCRdb stores in-frame clones only, minus some. The sample carries about 120,000 clones, about nine tenths recorded once. The chain couples TRBV15 to TRBJ1-1; the match to TRBD1 covers 8 bases. Sequencing used blood. The receptor's source is a man aged 18-30 years in good health. The CDR3 region is CATSTQGAEAFF. The CDR3 DNA reads as TGTGCCACCAGCACACAGGGGGCTGAAGCTTTCTTT.